This T cell receptor (beta chain) was profiled in a study of T cells in Graves' hyperthyroidism and ophthalmopathy. Between the trimmed V and J ends, which lost 4 bases and 5 bases, there was a span of 11 bases. Germline-derived CDR1 and CDR2 are MGHRA and YSYEKL. This CDR3 is 14 amino acids long. TCR beta CDR3 region amplification was performed from RNA transcripts. First-round RT-PCR with HTBI primers amplified the TCR CDR3 region. TCRdb analysed the multiplex PCR reads with MiXCR anew, one entry per CDR3 protein. This sample has 750,000 to 950,000 distinct CDR3 sequences; roughly 40% occur once, and the top ten carry 7% to 10%.

The sequenced material came from blood. This chain links TRBV4-1 with TRBJ1-4; tentative D call: TRBD1 (5 bases). The receptor comes from a man between 18 and 29 years old with Graves' hyperthyroidism. The CDR3: CASSRDGRNEKLFF. The CDR3, as DNA: TGCGCCAGCAGCCGGGACGGACGGAATGAAAAACTGTTTTTT.